This is a list of T cell receptor beta chains from one sample in a study of cytomegalovirus exposure and HLA in healthy donors. Method: immunoSEQ multiplex PCR; TCRdb's copy keeps in-frame clones and lacks some. Recorded for this sample: 65,000 to 90,000 clones. The sample taken for sequencing was PBMCs. The receptors were sampled from a female donor in good health and CMV-seropositive. The CDR3 runs from the conserved cysteine through the conserved F or W. The order of the fields is V gene, CDR3 length, J gene, D gene, CDR3 DNA, CDR3 protein. The D gene is left open where the match is weak.

TRBV7-2	16	TRBJ2-5	TRBD2	TGTGCCAGCAGCTTTATGGGACTAGCGGGGGAAGAGACCCAGTACTTC	CASSFMGLAGEETQYF
TRBV14	16	TRBJ2-3	TRBD1	TGTGCCAGCAGCCCCGGACAGGGGAGGAGGACAGATACGCAGTATTTT	CASSPGQGRRTDTQYF
TRBV18	14	TRBJ1-4	TRBD1	TGTGCCAGCTCACCGACAGGGGTGGGGGAAAAACTGTTTTTT	CASSPTGVGEKLFF
TRBV5-6	16	TRBJ1-2	.	TGTGCCAGCAGCTTTCTAGGGAGGGATCTAAACTATGGCTACACCTTC	CASSFLGRDLNYGYTF
TRBV6-5	11	TRBJ2-7	.	TGTGCCAGCAGTTTCAACTACGAGCAGTACTTC	CASSFNYEQYF
TRBV5-1	14	TRBJ1-1	TRBD1	TGCGCCAGCAGGATGGGACAGCAGAACACTGAAGCTTTCTTT	CASRMGQQNTEAFF
TRBV11-2	17	TRBJ2-3	TRBD2	TGTGCCAGCAGCCCAGGGACTAGCGGGGGGGGCACAGATACGCAGTATTTT	CASSPGTSGGGTDTQYF
TRBV27	16	TRBJ2-6	.	TGTGCCAGCGGGGGGGCCTCCGGCTCTGGGGCCAACGTCCTGACTTTC	CASGGASGSGANVLTF
TRBV4-3	15	TRBJ2-7	TRBD1	TGCGCCAGCAGCCAAGATCCAGGGGGCGCCTACGAGCAGTACTTC	CASSQDPGGAYEQYF
TRBV5-5	14	TRBJ1-3	.	TGTGCCAGCAGCAGGGACATCTCTGGAAACACCATATATTTT	CASSRDISGNTIYF
TRBV6-1	16	TRBJ1-2	TRBD1	TGTGCCAGCAGTGAGATAGGGGGCGCCCAGAACTATGGCTACACCTTC	CASSEIGGAQNYGYTF
TRBV9	17	TRBJ1-1	.	TGTGCCAGCAGCGTAGTCCCCAGCGCGGGGAATCGGTATGAAGCTTTCTTT	CASSVVPSAGNRYEAFF
TRBV28	15	TRBJ2-1	.	TGTGCCAGCAGGATAGACAGGCCTACCCTAGGGGAGCAGTTCTTC	CASRIDRPTLGEQFF
TRBV19	12	TRBJ2-1	.	TGTGCCAGTAGTATCCCCCCGGATGAGCAGTTCTTC	CASSIPPDEQFF
TRBV10-3	13	TRBJ2-7	.	TGTGCCATCAGTGGTCAGGATACCTACGAGCAGTACTTC	CAISGQDTYEQYF
TRBV6-1	16	TRBJ2-7	TRBD2	TGTGCCAGCAGTGACAAAGGACTAGGCAAATCCTACGAGCAGTACTTC	CASSDKGLGKSYEQYF
TRBV6-5	15	TRBJ1-1	.	TGTGCCAGCAGTTACTCTAGAAAGGGAGACACTGAAGCTTTCTTT	CASSYSRKGDTEAFF
TRBV30	12	TRBJ1-6	.	TGTGCCTGGAGGAGGGCAGAGTCCCCCCTCCACTTT	CAWRRAESPLHF
TRBV4-1	17	TRBJ2-2	.	TGCGCCAGCAGCCAAGTGGTTAGGGGGGGGTACACCGGGGAGCTGTTTTTT	CASSQVVRGGYTGELFF
TRBV4-3	15	TRBJ2-7	.	TGCGCCAGCAGCCTTACGCGGAGGTTTCCAGGAGAGCAGTACTTC	CASSLTRRFPGEQYF
TRBV5-5	14	TRBJ1-5	.	TGTGCCAGCAGCCCCCCGGGGGGCGACCAGCCCCAGCATTTT	CASSPPGGDQPQHF
TRBV25-1	12	TRBJ2-7	.	TGTGCCAGCAGTCCCGGAGGCTACGAGCAGTACTTC	CASSPGGYEQYF
TRBV5-1	15	TRBJ2-1	.	TGCGCCAGCAGCAAACTGGACAGCTCCTACAATGAGCAGTTCTTC	CASSKLDSSYNEQFF
TRBV6-5	13	TRBJ2-3	TRBD2	TGTGCCAGCAAGGGACTAGCTCCAGATACGCAGTATTTT	CASKGLAPDTQYF
TRBV27	14	TRBJ1-1	.	TGTGCCAGCAGTTTAGGAACAGTGAACACTGAAGCTTTCTTT	CASSLGTVNTEAFF
TRBV30	13	TRBJ2-2	TRBD2	TGTGCCTGGAACCTAGCGGGGACCGGGGAGCTGTTTTTT	CAWNLAGTGELFF
TRBV30	12	TRBJ1-1	.	TGTGCCTGGAAGGACTCGAACACTGAGGCTTTCTTT	CAWKDSNTEAFF
TRBV7-6	15	TRBJ1-3	TRBD1	TGTGCCAGCAGCGAACAGGGGGCAGGGGGAAACACCATATATTTT	CASSEQGAGGNTIYF
TRBV28	17	TRBJ1-5	TRBD1	TGTGCCAGCAGTTCTCTGGACAGGTCAAAAAACAATCAGCCCCAGCATTTT	CASSSLDRSKNNQPQHF
TRBV5-1	17	TRBJ1-1	.	TGCGCCAGCAGCTTGGTAGGGTCCGGAGGGGTGAACACTGAAGCTTTCTTT	CASSLVGSGGVNTEAFF
TRBV6-6	15	TRBJ1-2	.	TGTGCCAGCACTCCCCCCGCTCTATCCGGCTATGGCTACACCTTC	CASTPPALSGYGYTF
TRBV10-3	15	TRBJ2-5	TRBD2	TGTGCCATCAGTGAGTCCCCTAGCGGGGAAGAGACCCAGTACTTC	CAISESPSGEETQYF
TRBV5-5	15	TRBJ1-3	.	TGTGCCAGCAGCTTGACAGCAATCTCTGGAAACACCATATATTTT	CASSLTAISGNTIYF
TRBV28	15	TRBJ2-1	TRBD2	TGTGCCAGCAGTCCCCTAGCGGGGGGCGGGAATGAGCAGTTCTTC	CASSPLAGGGNEQFF
TRBV5-1	14	TRBJ2-3	TRBD2	TGCGCCAGCAGCGGGACTAGCGGGAGTGATACGCAGTATTTT	CASSGTSGSDTQYF
TRBV4-2	13	TRBJ2-1	.	TGTGCCAGCAGCCAAGATCCGGGGAATGAGCAGTTCTTC	CASSQDPGNEQFF
TRBV7-2	13	TRBJ2-3	.	TGTGCCAGCAGCCTGGGTCAGGGGACTACGCAGTATTTT	CASSLGQGTTQYF
TRBV29-1	16	TRBJ2-2	TRBD2	TGCAGCGTCCTCCTAGGACTAGCGGCCGACACCGGGGAGCTGTTTTTT	CSVLLGLAADTGELFF
TRBV10-1	15	TRBJ2-5	.	TGCGCCAGCACCCCAGCCCTAGCTGGGCGAGAGACCCAGTACTTC	CASTPALAGRETQYF
TRBV28	14	TRBJ1-1	TRBD1	TGTGCCAGCAGTTTTCCACAGGGGCTCACTGAAGCTTTCTTT	CASSFPQGLTEAFF
TRBV15	15	TRBJ2-1	.	TGTGCCACCAGCGTTGGGGCGGAATCCTACAATGAGCAGTTCTTC	CATSVGAESYNEQFF